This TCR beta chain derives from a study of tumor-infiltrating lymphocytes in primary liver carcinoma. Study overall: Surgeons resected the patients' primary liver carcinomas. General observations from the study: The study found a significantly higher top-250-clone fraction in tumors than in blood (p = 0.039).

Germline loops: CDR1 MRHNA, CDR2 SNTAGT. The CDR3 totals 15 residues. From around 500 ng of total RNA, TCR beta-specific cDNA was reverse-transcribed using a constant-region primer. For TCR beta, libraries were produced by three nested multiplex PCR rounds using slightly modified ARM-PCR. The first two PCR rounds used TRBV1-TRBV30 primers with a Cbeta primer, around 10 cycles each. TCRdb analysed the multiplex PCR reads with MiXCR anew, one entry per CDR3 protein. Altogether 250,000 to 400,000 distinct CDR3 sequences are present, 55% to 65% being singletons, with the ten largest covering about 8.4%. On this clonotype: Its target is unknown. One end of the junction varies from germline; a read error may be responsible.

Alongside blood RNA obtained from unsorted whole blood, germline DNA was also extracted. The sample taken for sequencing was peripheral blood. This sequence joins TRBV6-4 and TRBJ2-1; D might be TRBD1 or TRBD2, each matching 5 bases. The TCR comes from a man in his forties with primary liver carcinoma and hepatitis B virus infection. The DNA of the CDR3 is TGTGCCAGCAGTGCGGGTCCGGGGCAGTACAATAAGCAGTTCTTC. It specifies CASSAGPGQYNKQFF.